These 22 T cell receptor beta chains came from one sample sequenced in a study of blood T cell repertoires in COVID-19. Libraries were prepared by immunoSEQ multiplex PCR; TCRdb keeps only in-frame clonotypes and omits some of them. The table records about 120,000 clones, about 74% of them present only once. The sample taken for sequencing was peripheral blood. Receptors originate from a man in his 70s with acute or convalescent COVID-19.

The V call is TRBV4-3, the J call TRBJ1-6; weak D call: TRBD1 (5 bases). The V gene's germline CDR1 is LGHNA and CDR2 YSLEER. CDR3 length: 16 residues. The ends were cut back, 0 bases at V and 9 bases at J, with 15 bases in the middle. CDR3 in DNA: TGCGCCAGCAGCCAAGATCGCGGGGGTAGTCCTTCACCCCTCCACTTT. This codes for CASSQDRGGSPSPLHF.

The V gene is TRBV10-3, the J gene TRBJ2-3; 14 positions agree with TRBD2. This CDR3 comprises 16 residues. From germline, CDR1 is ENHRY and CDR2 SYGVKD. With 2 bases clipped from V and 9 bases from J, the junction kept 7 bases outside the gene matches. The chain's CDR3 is CAISEETSGGAKTQYF. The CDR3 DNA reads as TGTGCCATCAGTGAGGAGACTAGCGGGGGGGCAAAGACGCAGTATTTT.

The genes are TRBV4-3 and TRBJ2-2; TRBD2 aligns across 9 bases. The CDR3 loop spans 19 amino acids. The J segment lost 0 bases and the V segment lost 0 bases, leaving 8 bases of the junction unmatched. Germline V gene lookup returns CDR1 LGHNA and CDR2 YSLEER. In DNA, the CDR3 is TGCGCCAGCAGCCAAGATAGAGCTAGCGGGGAGGCGAACACCGGGGAGCTGTTTTTT. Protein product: CASSQDRASGEANTGELFF.

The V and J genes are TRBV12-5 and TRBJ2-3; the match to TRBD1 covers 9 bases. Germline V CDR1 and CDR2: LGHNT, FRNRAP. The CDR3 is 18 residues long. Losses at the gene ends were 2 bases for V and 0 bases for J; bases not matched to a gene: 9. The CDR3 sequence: CASGLTTDGTGSTDTQYF. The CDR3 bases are TGTGCTAGTGGTTTGACAACGGATGGGACAGGGAGCACAGATACGCAGTATTTT. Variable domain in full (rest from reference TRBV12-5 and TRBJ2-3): DARVTQTPRHKVTEMGQEVTMRCQPILGHNTVFWYRQTMMQGLELLAYFRNRAPLDDSGMPKDRFSAEMPDATLATLKIQPSEPRDSAVYFCASGLTTDGTGSTDTQYFGPGTRLTVL.

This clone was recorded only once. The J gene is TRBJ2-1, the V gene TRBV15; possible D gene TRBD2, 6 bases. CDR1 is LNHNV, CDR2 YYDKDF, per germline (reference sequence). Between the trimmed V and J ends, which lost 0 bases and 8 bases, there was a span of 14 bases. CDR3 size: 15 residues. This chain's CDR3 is CATSRDPMGGDEQFF. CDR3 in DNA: TGTGCCACCAGCAGAGATCCAATGGGAGGAGATGAGCAGTTCTTC. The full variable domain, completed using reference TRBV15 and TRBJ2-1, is DAMVIQNPRYQVTQFGKPVTLSCSQTLNHNVMYWYQQKSSQAPKLLFHYYDKDFNNEADTPDNFQSRRPNTSFCFLDIRSPGLGDTAMYLCATSRDPMGGDEQFFGPGTRLTVL.

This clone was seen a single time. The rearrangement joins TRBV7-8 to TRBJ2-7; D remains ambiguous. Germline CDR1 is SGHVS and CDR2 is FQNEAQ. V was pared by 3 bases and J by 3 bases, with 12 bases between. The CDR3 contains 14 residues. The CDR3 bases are TGTGCCAGCAGCTTTGGTGAAGCCCTCTACGAGCAGTACTTC. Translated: CASSFGEALYEQYF. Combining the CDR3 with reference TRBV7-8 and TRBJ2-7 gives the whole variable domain GAGVSQSPRYKVAKRGQDVALRCDPISGHVSLFWYQQALGQGPEFLTYFQNEAQLDKSGLPSDRFFAERPEGSVSTLKIQRTQQEDSAVYLCASSFGEALYEQYFGPGTRLTVT.

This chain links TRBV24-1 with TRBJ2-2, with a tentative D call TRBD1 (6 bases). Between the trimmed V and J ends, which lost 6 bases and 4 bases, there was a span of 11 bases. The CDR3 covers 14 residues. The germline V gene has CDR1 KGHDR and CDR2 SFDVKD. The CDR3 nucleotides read TGTGCCACCAGTACCCGGGACACCACCGGGGAGCTGTTTTTT. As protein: CATSTRDTTGELFF.

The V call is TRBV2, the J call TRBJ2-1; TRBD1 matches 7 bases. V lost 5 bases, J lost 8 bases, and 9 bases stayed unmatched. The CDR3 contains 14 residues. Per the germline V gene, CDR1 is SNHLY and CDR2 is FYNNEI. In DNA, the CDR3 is TGTGCCAGCAGTTTGGGACAGACAGGGCATGAGCAGTTCTTC. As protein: CASSLGQTGHEQFF.

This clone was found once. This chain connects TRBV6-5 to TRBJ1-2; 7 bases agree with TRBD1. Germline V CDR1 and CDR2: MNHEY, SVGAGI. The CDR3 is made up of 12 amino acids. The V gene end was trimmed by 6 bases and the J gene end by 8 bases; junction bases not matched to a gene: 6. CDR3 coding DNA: TGTGCCAGCAGCTTTACAGGGGACGGCTACACCTTC. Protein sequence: CASSFTGDGYTF.

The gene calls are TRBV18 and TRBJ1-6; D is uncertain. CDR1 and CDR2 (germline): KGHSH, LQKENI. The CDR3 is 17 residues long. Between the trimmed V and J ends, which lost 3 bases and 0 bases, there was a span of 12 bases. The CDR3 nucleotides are TGTGCCAGCTCACCCTTAACCCTCAGCTCCTATAATTCACCCCTCCACTTT. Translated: CASSPLTLSSYNSPLHF.

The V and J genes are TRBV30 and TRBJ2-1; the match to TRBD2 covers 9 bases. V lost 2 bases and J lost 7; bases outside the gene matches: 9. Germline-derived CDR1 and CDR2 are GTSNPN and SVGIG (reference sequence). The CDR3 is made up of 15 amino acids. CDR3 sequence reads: CAWSRAGGLENEQFF. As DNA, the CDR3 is TGTGCCTGGAGTCGAGCGGGAGGACTCGAAAATGAGCAGTTCTTC.

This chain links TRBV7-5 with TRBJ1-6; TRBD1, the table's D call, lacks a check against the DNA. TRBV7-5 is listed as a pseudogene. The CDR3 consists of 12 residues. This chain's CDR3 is CARSFRGSPLHF. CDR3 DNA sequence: TGTGCCAGAAGCTTCAGGGGTTCACCCCTCCACTTT.

This CDR3 reads CASSLRSSTEAFF. In DNA, the CDR3 is TGTGCCAGCAGTTTAAGGAGCTCCACTGAAGCTTTCTTT. The gene calls are TRBV27 and TRBJ1-1; D uncertain. CDR3 size: 13 residues. V was shortened by 2 bases and J by 4 bases, with 8 bases between the two germline ends. Per germline, CDR1 MNHEY and CDR2 SMNVEV (reference sequence).

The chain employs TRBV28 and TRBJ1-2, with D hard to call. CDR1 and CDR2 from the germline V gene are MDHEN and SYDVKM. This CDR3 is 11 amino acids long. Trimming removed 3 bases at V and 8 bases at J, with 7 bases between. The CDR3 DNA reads TGTGCCAGCAGTTTTCAGTGGGGCTACACCTTC. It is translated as CASSFQWGYTF.

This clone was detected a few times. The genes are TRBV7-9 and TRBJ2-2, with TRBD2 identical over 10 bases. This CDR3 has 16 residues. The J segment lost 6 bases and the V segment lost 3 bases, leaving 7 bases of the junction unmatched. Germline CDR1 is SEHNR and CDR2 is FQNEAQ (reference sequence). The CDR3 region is CASSFSASGSAGELFF. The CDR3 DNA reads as TGTGCCAGCAGCTTCTCGGCTAGCGGGAGTGCCGGGGAGCTGTTTTTT.

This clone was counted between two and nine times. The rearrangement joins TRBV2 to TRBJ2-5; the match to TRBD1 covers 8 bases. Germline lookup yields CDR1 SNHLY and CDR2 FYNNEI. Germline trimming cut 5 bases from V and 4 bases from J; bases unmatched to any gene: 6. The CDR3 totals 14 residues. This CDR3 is CASSRTGKGETQYF. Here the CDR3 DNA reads TGTGCCAGCAGTCGGACAGGGAAGGGAGAGACCCAGTACTTC.

The DNA for the CDR3 is TGTGCCAGCAGCTTGGGGGTGCGGGGTGGGGAGACCCAGTACTTC. Protein product: CASSLGVRGGETQYF. The genes are TRBV5-5 and TRBJ2-5; tentatively, D is TRBD2 (6 bases). Germline lookup yields CDR1 SGHKS and CDR2 YYEKEE (reference sequence). The CDR3 loop spans 15 amino acids. V was clipped by 0 bases and J by 5 bases, with 14 bases between them.

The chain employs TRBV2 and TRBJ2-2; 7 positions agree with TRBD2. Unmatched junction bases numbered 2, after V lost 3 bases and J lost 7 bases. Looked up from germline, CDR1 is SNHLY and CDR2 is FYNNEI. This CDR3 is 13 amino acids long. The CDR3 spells CASSDREGGELFF. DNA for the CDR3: TGTGCCAGCAGTGACAGGGAGGGCGGGGAGCTGTTTTTT.

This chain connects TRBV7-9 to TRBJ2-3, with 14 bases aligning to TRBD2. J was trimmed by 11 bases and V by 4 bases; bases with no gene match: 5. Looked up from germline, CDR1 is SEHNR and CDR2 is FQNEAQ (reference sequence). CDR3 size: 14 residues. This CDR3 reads CASSSGTSGGKQYF. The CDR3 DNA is TGTGCCAGCAGCTCCGGGACTAGCGGGGGAAAGCAGTATTTT.

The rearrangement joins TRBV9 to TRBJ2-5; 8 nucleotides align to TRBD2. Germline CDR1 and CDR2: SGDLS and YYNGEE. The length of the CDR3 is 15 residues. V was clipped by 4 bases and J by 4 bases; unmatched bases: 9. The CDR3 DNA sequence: TGTGCCAGCAGCACGGGAGGGGTATCGGGAGAGACCCAGTACTTC. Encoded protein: CASSTGGVSGETQYF.

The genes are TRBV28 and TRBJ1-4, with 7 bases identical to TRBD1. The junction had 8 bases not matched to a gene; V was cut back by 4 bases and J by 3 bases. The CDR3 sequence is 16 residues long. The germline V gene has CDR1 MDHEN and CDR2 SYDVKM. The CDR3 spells CASSSVQGKANEKLFF. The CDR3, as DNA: TGTGCCAGCAGTTCAGTACAGGGGAAGGCTAATGAAAAACTGTTTTTT.

CDR3 amino acids: CASSPLQGREKYEQYF. The CDR3 DNA follows: TGTGCCAGCAGCCCACTCCAGGGCAGGGAAAAGTACGAGCAGTACTTC. The chain uses TRBV5-6 and TRBJ2-7; maybe TRBD1 (5 bases). The CDR3 is made up of 16 amino acids. CDR1 is SGHDT, CDR2 YYEEEE, per germline. V was trimmed by 4 bases and J by 4 bases, leaving 21 bases between them.